One T cell receptor beta chain is described in this entry. Its antigen is as yet unknown. The data were obtained in a study of cytomegalovirus exposure and HLA in healthy donors. Study-wide results and limits: Reports credit the classifier with highly specific, highly sensitive diagnosis of cytomegalovirus status. In vitro assays verified that a few CMV-associated chains recognized CMV antigens specifically. The study flagged some 170 TCR beta chains as cytomegalovirus-associated.

PCR used 60 Vbeta primers and 13 Jbeta primers. Sequencing used immunoSEQ multiplex PCR; TCRdb keeps in-frame clones, though not all of them. Among approximately 100,000 clones, around three quarters were seen once, and the ten largest hold less than 3.5%. This CDR3 has 14 amino acids. Trimming shortened V by 4 bases and J by 6 bases, and 15 bases separated the two germline ends. From germline, CDR1 is LNHDA and CDR2 SQIVND (reference sequence). The sequenced sample consisted of PBMCs. The clonotype was recovered from a female donor in good health and CMV-seronegative. The chain links TRBV19 to TRBJ1-1; D is uncertain. The CDR3 DNA sequence: TGTGCCAGTAGTAAATTAACAGTGGGCGCTGAAGCTTTCTTT. Amino acid sequence: CASSKLTVGAEAFF.